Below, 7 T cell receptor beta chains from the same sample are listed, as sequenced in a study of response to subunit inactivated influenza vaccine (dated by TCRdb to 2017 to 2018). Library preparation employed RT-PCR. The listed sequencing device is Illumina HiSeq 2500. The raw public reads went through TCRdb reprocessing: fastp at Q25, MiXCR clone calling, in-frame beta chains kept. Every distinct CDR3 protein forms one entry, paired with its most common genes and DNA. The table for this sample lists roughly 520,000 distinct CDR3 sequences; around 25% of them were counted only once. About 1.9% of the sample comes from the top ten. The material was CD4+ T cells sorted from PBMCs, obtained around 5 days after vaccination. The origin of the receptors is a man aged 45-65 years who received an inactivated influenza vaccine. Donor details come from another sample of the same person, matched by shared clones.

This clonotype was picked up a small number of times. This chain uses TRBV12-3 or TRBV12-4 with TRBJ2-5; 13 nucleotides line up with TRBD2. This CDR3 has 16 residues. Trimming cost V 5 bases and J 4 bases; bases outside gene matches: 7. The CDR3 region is CASSKGLAGHRETQYF. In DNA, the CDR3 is TGTGCCAGCAGTAAGGGACTAGCGGGGCATAGAGAGACCCAGTACTTC.

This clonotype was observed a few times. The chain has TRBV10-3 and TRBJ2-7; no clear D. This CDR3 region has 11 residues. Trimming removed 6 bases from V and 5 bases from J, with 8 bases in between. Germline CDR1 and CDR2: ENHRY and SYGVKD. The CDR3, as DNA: TGTGCCATCAGGCTCCTGGACGAGCAGTACTTC. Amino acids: CAIRLLDEQYF.

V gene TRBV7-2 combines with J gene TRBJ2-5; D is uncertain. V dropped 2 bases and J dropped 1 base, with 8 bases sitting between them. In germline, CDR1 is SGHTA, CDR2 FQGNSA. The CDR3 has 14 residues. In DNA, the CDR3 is TGTGCCAGCAGCTTAAGTGCCTTCCAAGAGACCCAGTACTTC. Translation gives CASSLSAFQETQYF.

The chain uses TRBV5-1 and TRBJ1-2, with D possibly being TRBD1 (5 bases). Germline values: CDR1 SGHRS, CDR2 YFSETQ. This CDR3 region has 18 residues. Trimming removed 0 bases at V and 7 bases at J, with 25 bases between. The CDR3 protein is CASSLGFVIRELVSGYTF. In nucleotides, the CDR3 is TGCGCCAGCAGCTTGGGGTTTGTTATCAGGGAGCTTGTGAGTGGCTACACCTTC.

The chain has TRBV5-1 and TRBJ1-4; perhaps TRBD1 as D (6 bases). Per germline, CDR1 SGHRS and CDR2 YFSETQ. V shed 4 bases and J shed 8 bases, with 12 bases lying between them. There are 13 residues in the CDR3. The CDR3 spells CASSPPGQEKLFF. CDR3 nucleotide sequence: TGCGCCAGCAGCCCGCCCGGACAGGAAAAACTGTTTTTT.

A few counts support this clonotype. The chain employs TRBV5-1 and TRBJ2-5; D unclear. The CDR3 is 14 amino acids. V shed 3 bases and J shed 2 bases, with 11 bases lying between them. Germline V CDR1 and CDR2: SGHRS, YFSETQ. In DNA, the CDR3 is TGCGCCAGCAGCTCCACTTCCTTACAAGAGACCCAGTACTTC. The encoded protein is CASSSTSLQETQYF.

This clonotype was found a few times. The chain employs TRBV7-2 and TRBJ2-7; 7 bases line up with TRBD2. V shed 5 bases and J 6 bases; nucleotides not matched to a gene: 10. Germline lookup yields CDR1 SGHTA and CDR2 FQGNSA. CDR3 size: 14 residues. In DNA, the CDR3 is TGTGCCAGCAGCCTGTCTGGGACTAAAGGCGAGCAGTACTTC. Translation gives CASSLSGTKGEQYF.